This TCR beta chain emerged from a study of T cells in Graves' hyperthyroidism and ophthalmopathy. Study findings and constraints: Using 13 V-J features, a model discriminated ophthalmopathy from stable hyperthyroidism.

CDR3 length: 15 amino acids. V dropped 1 base and J dropped 8; count of bases not matched to a gene: 10. Germline loops: CDR1 MNHEY, CDR2 SMNVEV (reference sequence). Template material for amplifying TCR beta CDR3 regions consisted of RNA transcripts. HTBI primers drove first-round RT-PCR of the TCR CDR3. TCRdb ran MiXCR on the multiplex PCR reads and lists one entry per CDR3 protein. The data contain about 350,000 distinct CDR3 sequences, approximately 18% of them seen just once; the ten biggest clones take up approximately 30%. Concerning this clonotype: The antigen remains unidentified.

This clonotype was obtained from a woman aged 25-40 years with Graves' hyperthyroidism that later progressed to Graves' ophthalmopathy. The rearrangement uses TRBV27 and TRBJ1-2, with 7 bases fitting TRBD1. The sample comprised blood. The CDR3 bases are TGTGCCAGCAGTTTATTCGGCCAGGGGGTTAAAGGCTACACCTTC. Translation: CASSLFGQGVKGYTF.